This T cell receptor beta chain appears in the sequencing data of a study of T cell responses to AZD1222 COVID-19 vaccine. Broader study findings: Reportedly, nearly half of unique spike TCRs recognized epitopes outside B.1.351/B.1.1.7 mutations. Spike-specific TCR repertoires showed rising breadth and depth after two AZD1222 doses.

The CDR3 is 15 residues long. Germline V gene data show CDR1 as LGHNA and CDR2 as YNFKEQ. With 1 base removed from V and 1 base from J, the gap between germline ends came to 10 bases. The data were produced by immunoSEQ multiplex PCR, yet TCRdb's version contains in-frame clones alone and is incomplete. The sample yields more than 40,000 clones, around 90% seen once. Comments on this clone: What it recognizes is unknown.

The clonotype comes from an adult who received the AZD1222 COVID-19 vaccine. The J gene is TRBJ1-1, the V gene TRBV4-2, with D possibly being TRBD1 (5 bases). Sequencing used peripheral blood, obtained 28 days after the second AZD1222 dose. CDR3 sequence reads: CASSQGDGSNTEAFF. The CDR3 DNA reads as TGTGCCAGCAGCCAAGGGGACGGGTCGAACACTGAAGCTTTCTTT.